This record concerns one T cell receptor (beta chain) sequence. These data come from a study of blood T cell repertoires in COVID-19. TCRdb's table, derived via immunoSEQ multiplex PCR, lists solely in-frame clones and lacks some. The top ten clones hold 20% to 25% of a sample with approximately 90,000 clones, 75% to 85% of them seen once. Germline CDR1 and CDR2: MNHEY and SVGEGT. V was trimmed by 6 bases and J by 1 base, leaving 9 bases between them. The CDR3 is 13 amino acids. The sample was peripheral blood. V gene TRBV6-2 or TRBV6-3 combines with J gene TRBJ1-1; weak D call: TRBD1 (6 bases). This clonotype was sampled from a man between 60 and 70 years old with acute or convalescent COVID-19. The CDR3 DNA reads TGTGCCAGCAGCCCAGGGGAGAACACTGAAGCTTTCTTT. Protein: CASSPGENTEAFF.